The clone carrying this TCR beta chain was detected many times. Antigen: not known. RNA transcripts served as the template for amplifying TCR beta CDR3 regions. An initial round of RT-PCR targeting the TCR CDR3 relied on the HTBI primer set. TCRdb reprocessed the multiplex PCR reads with MiXCR, giving one entry per CDR3 protein. The sample carries around 340,000 distinct CDR3 sequences, around 18% recorded once. From germline, CDR1 is SGHAT and CDR2 FQNNGV. The CDR3 runs 16 residues. With 3 bases clipped from V and 2 bases from J, the junction kept 9 bases outside the gene matches. The data derive from a study of T cells in Graves' hyperthyroidism and ophthalmopathy. Study in general: The initial diagnosis was the point when peripheral blood was collected, ahead of any treatment.

General study points: Most expanded thyroid clonotypes above 0.001 recurred in blood.

The chain recombines TRBV11-2 with TRBJ1-1; 7 bases align to TRBD1. The sample consisted of blood. The TCR was taken from a woman aged 40 to 50 with Graves' ophthalmopathy. The CDR3 DNA sequence: TGTGCCAGCAGCTTCTCAGGACAGGTCATCAACACTGAAGCTTTCTTT. This translates into CASSFSGQVINTEAFF.